This is a list of T cell receptor beta chains from one sample in a study of spatial heterogeneity in lung cancer. MiXCR, run by TCRdb on the 5' RACE reads, gives a single entry per CDR3 protein. This table has almost 75,000 distinct CDR3 sequences, about an eighth appearing once. This material consisted of PBMCs, taken at surgery. These TCRs come from a male donor with early-stage non-small cell lung cancer. CDR3s include the opening cysteine and the closing phenylalanine or tryptophan. D genes are given only for firm matches. Only some rows state a clone size, as once, few, many or a class for expanded clones.

d_call clone_size j_call v_call cdr3_nt cdr3_aa
- many TRBJ2-7 TRBV2 TGTGCCAGCAGGCCATATTCGTCTTACGAGCAGTACTTC CASRPYSSYEQYF
TRBD2 few TRBJ2-7 TRBV11-2 TGTGCCAGCAGATTGGGACTAGCGGGAGCCCCGGAGCAGTACTTC CASRLGLAGAPEQYF
TRBD2 few TRBJ2-5 TRBV2 TGTGCCAGCAGGGGGACTATGCAAGAGACCCAGTACTTC CASRGTMQETQYF
- few TRBJ2-7 TRBV29-1 TGCAGCGTTGAAGACCCGACGGACCGATACGAGCAGTACTTC CSVEDPTDRYEQYF
- many TRBJ2-1 TRBV5-8 TGTGCCAGCACCACGGGACCGAACAATGAGCAGTTCTTC CASTTGPNNEQFF
- - TRBJ1-2 TRBV4-1 TGCGCCAGCAGCCAAGATAGGGCAGGCATCTATGGCTACACCTTC CASSQDRAGIYGYTF
- many TRBJ1-6 TRBV30 TGTGCCTGGAGAGTCTTTGGGCGTGGGTCACCCCTCCACTTT CAWRVFGRGSPLHF
TRBD1 - TRBJ2-2 TRBV18 TGTGCCAGCTCACCAGGGACAGGCGATAACACCGGGGAGCTGTTTTTT CASSPGTGDNTGELFF
- - TRBJ2-7 TRBV12-3/TRBV12-4 TGTGCCAGCAGTTTAGCCCCGGAGGGGGAGAACGAGCAGTACTTC CASSLAPEGENEQYF
- - TRBJ2-7 TRBV21-1 TGTGCCCCTAAGAGAAGGGGATCGACCTACGAGCAGTACTTC CAPKRRGSTYEQYF
- - TRBJ2-1 TRBV24-1 TGTGCCACCAGTTTAGGGTACAATGAGCAGTTCTTC CATSLGYNEQFF
- many TRBJ2-1 TRBV11-3 TGTGCCAGCAGCTCCCTGTATAGTGAGCAGTTCTTC CASSSLYSEQFF
TRBD1 few TRBJ1-5 TRBV10-2 TGCGCCAGCAGTGAGTGGACAGGAAGGTATCAGCCCCAGCATTTT CASSEWTGRYQPQHF
- - TRBJ1-1 TRBV5-1 TGCGCCAGCAGCGTGGGCCGAGGTCAAACTGAAGCTTTCTTT CASSVGRGQTEAFF
- many TRBJ2-7 TRBV20-1 TGCAGTGCTAGACAGGCGAGTAACGAGCAGTACTTC CSARQASNEQYF
- - TRBJ1-5 TRBV12-3/TRBV12-4 TGTGCCAGCAGTTTATCGGGGGCCTATCAGCCCCAGCATTTT CASSLSGAYQPQHF
TRBD1 few TRBJ1-5 TRBV9 TGTGCCAGCAGCGCGACAGGGGTAGGCAATCAGCCCCAGCATTTT CASSATGVGNQPQHF
- few TRBJ1-2 TRBV19 TGTGCCAGTAGTACCCGACCGGGACTTAACCACTATGGCTACACCTTC CASSTRPGLNHYGYTF
- - TRBJ1-1 TRBV7-9 TGTGCCAGCAGCCTGGGACATCTGGAAGCTTTCTTT CASSLGHLEAFF
- - TRBJ2-1 TRBV19 TGTGCCAGTAGTCGTTCGCGACAGTCCCCCTACAATGAGCAGTTCTTC CASSRSRQSPYNEQFF
- many TRBJ1-5 TRBV5-6 TGTGCCAGCAGCTCGAGGGGGGAAGTTGATCAGCCCCAGCATTTT CASSSRGEVDQPQHF
- - TRBJ2-3 TRBV5-4 TGTGCCAGCAGCTTGAAAATAGGGGGCACAGATACGCAGTATTTT CASSLKIGGTDTQYF
TRBD2 - TRBJ2-1 TRBV10-3 TGTGCCATCAGCCCCTCCACTAGCGGGAGCTCCTACAATGAGCAGTTCTTC CAISPSTSGSSYNEQFF
- - TRBJ1-1 TRBV9 TGTGCCAGCAGCGTAAGGGGCCACGGACCTGCTGAAGCTTTCTTT CASSVRGHGPAEAFF
TRBD2 - TRBJ2-5 TRBV9 TGTGCCAGCAGTCCCGGGGGCAGCGGGAGTACAGAGACCCAGTACTTC CASSPGGSGSTETQYF
- - TRBJ1-2 TRBV12-3/TRBV12-4 TGTGCCAGCAGCCGGGCCCCCAACTATGGCTACACCTTC CASSRAPNYGYTF
TRBD2 few TRBJ2-6 TRBV7-9 TGTGCCAGCAGCCCAAATAGCGGGAGCACTGGGGCCAACGTCCTGACTTTC CASSPNSGSTGANVLTF
- many TRBJ2-7 TRBV2 TGTGCCATCAGCGTGGGGGGCCTGCGCGAGCAGTACTTC CAISVGGLREQYF
- few TRBJ2-7 TRBV5-1 TGCGCCAGCAGCTTGGGTACTGCCTCCCACTACGAGCAGTACTTC CASSLGTASHYEQYF
- - TRBJ2-2 TRBV3-1 TGTGCCAGCAGCCAAGGGAGGGCTTACACCGGGGAGCTGTTTTTT CASSQGRAYTGELFF
- many TRBJ2-7 TRBV28 TGTGCCAGCAGGACTGACAGTCGCGGGCAGTACTTC CASRTDSRGQYF
- - TRBJ2-7 TRBV20-1 TGCAGTGCTACGGCCATGGGGGGCTACGAGCAGTACTTC CSATAMGGYEQYF
TRBD2 few TRBJ2-1 TRBV5-1 TGCGCCAGCAGCCGAGCGGGAAGCTCCTACAATGAGCAGTTCTTC CASSRAGSSYNEQFF
- few TRBJ1-2 TRBV20-1 TGCAGTGCTAGACCCGACAGTTATGGCTACACCTTC CSARPDSYGYTF
TRBD2 few TRBJ2-1 TRBV7-2 TGTGCCAGCAGTCTAGCGGGAGGGCCCAGGAATGAGCAGTTCTTC CASSLAGGPRNEQFF
- few TRBJ1-2 TRBV3-1 TGTGCCAGCAGCCAGCCCGGGGCCCCCCGGGAGGGCTACACCTTC CASSQPGAPREGYTF
- many TRBJ1-1 TRBV29-1 TGCAGCGTTGCCACCATGAACACTGAAGCTTTCTTT CSVATMNTEAFF
- many TRBJ2-1 TRBV9 TGTGCCAGCAGCCCCCAGGGGCGGAGTGGGAATGAGCAGTTCTTC CASSPQGRSGNEQFF
- few TRBJ2-1 TRBV4-2 TGTGCCAGCAGCCAAGATTGGGCCAATGAGCAGTTCTTC CASSQDWANEQFF
TRBD2 many TRBJ2-3 TRBV27 TGTGCCAGCAGTGACCTTTTAGCGGGAGGCACAGATACGCAGTATTTT CASSDLLAGGTDTQYF
- - TRBJ2-5 TRBV20-1 TGCAGTGCTAGCAGGGATACCCAAGAGACCCAGTACTTC CSASRDTQETQYF
- - TRBJ2-1 TRBV20-1 TGCAGTGCTAGAGATGGGGGGGCTCACAATGAGCAGTTCTTC CSARDGGAHNEQFF
- few TRBJ2-6 TRBV9 TGTGCCAGCAGCGTAGGTCTGGACGGATTCAGCTCTGGGGCCAACGTCCTGACTTTC CASSVGLDGFSSGANVLTF
- few TRBJ1-1 TRBV11-2 TGTGCCAGCAGCTCCTCCCTGGGGGGAAACTCTGAAGCTTTCTTT CASSSSLGGNSEAFF
- many TRBJ2-2 TRBV4-2 TGTGCCAGCAGACCCCGGGGGAACACCGGGGAGCTGTTTTTT CASRPRGNTGELFF
- - TRBJ1-2 TRBV6-2/TRBV6-3 TGTGCCAGCAGCTGGATTGGGAGCTATGGCTACACCTTC CASSWIGSYGYTF
TRBD2 - TRBJ2-1 TRBV5-6 TGTGCCAGCAGCTACCCGGGACTAGCGGGTAGCTCCTACAATGAGCAGTTCTTC CASSYPGLAGSSYNEQFF
TRBD1 many TRBJ1-4 TRBV7-9 TGTGCCAGCAGCTCCGGGACAGGAGGAGGAAAACTGTTTTTT CASSSGTGGGKLFF
- - TRBJ1-6 TRBV4-2 TGTGCCAGCAGCCAGGAAAACAGGGTTGAATCACCCCTCCACTTT CASSQENRVESPLHF
- few TRBJ2-7 TRBV6-6 TGTGCCAGCAGTTACTCGCAGTTCGAGCAGTACTTC CASSYSQFEQYF